One and the same sample provided the 5 T cell receptor beta chains below, sequenced in a study of cytomegalovirus exposure and HLA in healthy donors. 60 Vbeta and 13 Jbeta primers were used in PCR. Produced via immunoSEQ multiplex PCR; TCRdb's table is partial and in-frame only. The sample holds roughly 150,000 clones; 70% to 75% are singletons and the top ten take 4.7%. The source material was PBMCs. These receptor sequences come from a man younger than 35 in good health and CMV-seropositive.

This sequence joins TRBV19 and TRBJ1-2, with D hard to call. Looked up from germline, CDR1 is LNHDA and CDR2 is SQIVND (reference sequence). V shed 7 bases and J shed 3 bases, with 9 bases lying between them. This CDR3 is 12 amino acids long. CDR3: CASTPGDYGYTF. CDR3 DNA: TGTGCCAGTACCCCGGGAGACTATGGCTACACCTTC.

The rearrangement links TRBV9 to TRBJ1-3; weak D call: TRBD1 (5 bases). The CDR3 totals 17 residues. Germline V gives CDR1 SGDLS, CDR2 YYNGEE. V was clipped by 4 bases and J by 1 base, with 18 bases between them. The CDR3 sequence is CASSSHWGGESGNTIYF. Here the CDR3 DNA reads TGTGCCAGCAGCTCGCATTGGGGGGGGGAGTCTGGAAACACCATATATTTT.

The CDR3 nucleotides are TGTGCCAGCAGCCCACGGGCTAGGGGGTCTTCCTACGAGCAGTACGTC. As protein: CASSPRARGSSYEQYV. The chain combines TRBV28 with TRBJ2-7; tentatively, D is TRBD1 (6 bases). From germline, CDR1 is MDHEN and CDR2 SYDVKM. This CDR3 has 16 amino acids. The V gene lost 6 bases and the J gene lost 1 base, with 19 bases spanning the gap.

The J gene is TRBJ1-2, the V gene TRBV5-4, with 7 bases lining up with TRBD1. V trimming: 4 bases; J trimming: 7 bases; junction bases outside the gene matches: 16. Germline assignment: CDR1 SGHNT and CDR2 YYREEE (reference sequence). The CDR3 has 16 amino acids. The CDR3: CASSPNAGQGGFGYTF. In DNA, the CDR3 is TGTGCCAGCAGCCCAAACGCTGGGCAGGGGGGTTTTGGCTACACCTTC.

The chain is built from TRBV4-1 and TRBJ1-2, with D uncertain. Germline CDR1 is MGHRA and CDR2 is YSYEKL. This CDR3 is built from 15 residues. Deletions cut 1 base from V and 2 bases from J, with 11 bases between. The CDR3 loop reads CASSQVGGLNYGYTF. Here the CDR3 DNA reads TGCGCCAGCAGCCAAGTAGGAGGCCTGAACTATGGCTACACCTTC.